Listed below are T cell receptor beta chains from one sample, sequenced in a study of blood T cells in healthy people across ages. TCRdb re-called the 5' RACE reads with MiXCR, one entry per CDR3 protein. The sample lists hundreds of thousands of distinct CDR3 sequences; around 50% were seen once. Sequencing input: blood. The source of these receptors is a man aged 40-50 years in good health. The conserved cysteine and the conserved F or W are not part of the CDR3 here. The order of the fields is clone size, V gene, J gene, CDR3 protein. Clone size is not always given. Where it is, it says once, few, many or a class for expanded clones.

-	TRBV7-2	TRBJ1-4	ASSLDSQSTKLF
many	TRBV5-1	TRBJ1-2	ASSPGTGGAGGYT
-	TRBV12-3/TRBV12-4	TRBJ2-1	ASTLSTGEAF
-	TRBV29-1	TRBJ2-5	SVDLGRTSSNEQY
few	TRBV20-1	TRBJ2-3	SASAAGSTDTQY
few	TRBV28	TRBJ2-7	ASSLPGDRTYEQY
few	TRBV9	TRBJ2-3	ASSVGDAGSTDTQY
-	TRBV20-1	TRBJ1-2	SAIGGSNYGYT
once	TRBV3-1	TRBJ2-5	ASTWTSAWRGQETQY
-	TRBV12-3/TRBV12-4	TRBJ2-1	ASSRTSGGDNEQF
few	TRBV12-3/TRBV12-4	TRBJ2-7	ASRKGRPYEQY
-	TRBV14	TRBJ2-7	ASSPRNGGEY
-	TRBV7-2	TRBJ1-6	ASSFGEYNSPLH
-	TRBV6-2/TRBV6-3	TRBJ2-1	ASSYGLAGSLSYNEQF
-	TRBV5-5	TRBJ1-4	ASSLPGSPEKLF
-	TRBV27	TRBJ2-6	ASSWLGSSGANVLT
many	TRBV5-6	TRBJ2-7	ASSTGPILSYEQY
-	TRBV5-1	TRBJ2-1	ASSSPLYEQF
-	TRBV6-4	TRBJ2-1	ASRVLAGEKGEQF
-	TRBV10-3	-	AISDGDAVSFYEQY
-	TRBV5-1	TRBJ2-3	ASNVQNLNTDTQY
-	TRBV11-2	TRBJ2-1	ASSSGGAWTSGGGSYNEQF
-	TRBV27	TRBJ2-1	ASCSPGSSGRDEQF